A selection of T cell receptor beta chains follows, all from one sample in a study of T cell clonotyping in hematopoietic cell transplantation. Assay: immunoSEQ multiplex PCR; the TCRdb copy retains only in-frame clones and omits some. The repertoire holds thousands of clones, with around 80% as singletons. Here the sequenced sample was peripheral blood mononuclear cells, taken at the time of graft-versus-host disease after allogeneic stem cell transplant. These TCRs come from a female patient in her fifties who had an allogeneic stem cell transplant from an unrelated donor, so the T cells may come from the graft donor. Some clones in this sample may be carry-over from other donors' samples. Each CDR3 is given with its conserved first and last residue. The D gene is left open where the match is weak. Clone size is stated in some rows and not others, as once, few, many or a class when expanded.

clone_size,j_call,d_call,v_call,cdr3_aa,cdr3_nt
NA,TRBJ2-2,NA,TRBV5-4,CASSDPTGGSTGELFF,TGTGCCAGCAGCGACCCAACAGGAGGGAGCACCGGGGAGCTGTTTTTT
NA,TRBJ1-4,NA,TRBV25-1,CASSVGTDNEKLFF,TGTGCCAGCAGCGTTGGGACGGATAATGAAAAACTGTTTTTT
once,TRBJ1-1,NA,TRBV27,CASRRNRDITEAFF,TGTGCCAGCAGAAGAAACCGGGACATTACTGAAGCTTTCTTT
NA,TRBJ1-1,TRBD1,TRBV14,CASSQKGANTEAFF,TGTGCCAGCAGCCAAAAGGGGGCTAACACTGAAGCTTTCTTT
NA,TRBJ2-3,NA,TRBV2,CASTETSTDTQYF,TGTGCCAGTACAGAAACCAGCACAGATACGCAGTATTTT
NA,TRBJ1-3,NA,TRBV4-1,CASSQGWQGGRSGNTIYF,TGCGCCAGCAGCCAAGGTTGGCAGGGAGGAAGGTCTGGAAACACCATATATTTT
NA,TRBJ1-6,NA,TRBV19,CASSNEGSPLHF,TGTGCCAGTAGTAATGAAGGCTCACCCCTCCACTTT
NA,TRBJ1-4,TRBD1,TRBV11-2,CASSLDRARTGNEKLFF,TGTGCCAGCAGCTTAGATAGAGCAAGGACAGGGAATGAAAAACTGTTTTTT
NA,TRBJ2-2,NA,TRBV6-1,CASQDLGNTGELFF,TGTGCCAGCCAAGACTTAGGCAACACCGGGGAGCTGTTTTTT
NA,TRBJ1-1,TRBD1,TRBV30,CAWSSGSAGGHEGAFF,TGTGCCTGGAGTAGTGGGTCGGCAGGGGGCCATGAGGGAGCTTTCTTT
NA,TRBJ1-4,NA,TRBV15,CATSRDQAPRAKLFF,TGTGCCACCAGCAGAGATCAAGCCCCTAGGGCAAAACTGTTTTTT